This T cell receptor beta chain was observed in a study of blood T cells in healthy people across ages. Study conclusions and caveats: A roughly linear age-dependent decrease characterized TCR beta diversity per million T cells.

The authors ran a second PCR of roughly 6 to 11 cycles using a sample-barcoded 5' primer and a J-beta primer mix. TCRdb fed the 5' RACE reads into MiXCR, producing one record per CDR3 protein. The repertoire consists of hundreds of thousands of distinct CDR3 sequences, with about 30% occurring once and the leading ten covering over 15%. Regarding this clonotype: Antigen: not known.

The CDR3 is 14 amino acids. V gave up 7 bases and J gave up 10 bases, with 17 bases separating them. Germline CDR1 reads MNHEY; CDR2 reads SVGEGT. Sequencing was done on a sample of blood. The chain is built from TRBV6-2 or TRBV6-3 and TRBJ1-6; TRBD1 is a possible D gene (6 bases). This clonotype originated in a woman older than 75 in good health. CDR3 nucleotides: TGTGCCAGCACCTACAGGGTCGAAGGCTCACCCCTCCACTTT. It yields the protein CASTYRVEGSPLHF.